The 30 T cell receptor beta chains below come from one sample, sequenced in a study of blood T cell repertoires in COVID-19. Assay: immunoSEQ multiplex PCR; the TCRdb copy retains only in-frame clones and omits some. The repertoire holds 200,000 or so clones, with approximately 85% as singletons. The sequenced sample consisted of peripheral blood. These receptor sequences come from a man aged 60 to 75 with acute or convalescent COVID-19.

The rearrangement uses TRBV27 and TRBJ2-2; 9 bases agree with TRBD2. There are 15 residues in the CDR3. The trim removed 9 bases at V and 4 bases at J, leaving 9 bases unmatched. CDR1 and CDR2 from the germline V gene are MNHEY and SMNVEV (reference sequence). The CDR3 region is CASSHSSGVTGELFF. The CDR3 region has the DNA TGTGCCAGTTCTCATTCTAGCGGGGTCACCGGGGAGCTGTTTTTT.

V gene TRBV27 combines with J gene TRBJ1-5, with 9 bases matching TRBD1. Unmatched junction bases numbered 9, after V lost 5 bases and J lost 4 bases. This CDR3 spans 16 amino acids. Germline assignment: CDR1 MNHEY and CDR2 SMNVEV (reference sequence). CDR3 sequence: CASSPLGTGRNQPQHF. CDR3 nucleotide sequence: TGTGCCAGCAGTCCTCTTGGGACAGGGCGTAATCAGCCCCAGCATTTT.

Concerning this clone: The germline gene is not matched at one end of the junction; a read error may be the cause. The chain has TRBV24-1 and TRBJ1-2; TRBD1 aligns across 9 bases. CDR1 and CDR2 (germline): KGHDR, SFDVKD. This CDR3 spans 12 amino acids. The CDR3 sequence is CATSDPGQGLHF. The CDR3 DNA is TGTGCCACCAGTGACCCGGGACAGGGACTCCACTTC.

The chain has TRBV10-3 and TRBJ1-3, with D hard to call. Looked up from germline, CDR1 is ENHRY and CDR2 is SYGVKD. The CDR3 length is 15 residues. V shed 3 bases and J shed 1 base, with 10 bases lying between them. The CDR3 sequence is CAISDPGRSGNTIYF. CDR3 DNA sequence: TGTGCCATCAGTGATCCGGGAAGGTCTGGAAACACCATATATTTT.

This chain joins TRBV5-1 and TRBJ1-1, with a possible D match to TRBD1 (6 bases). V was cut by 4 bases and J by 2 bases, with 15 bases left in between. Germline V gene lookup returns CDR1 SGHRS and CDR2 YFSETQ. The CDR3 is 15 residues long. The CDR3 nucleotides read TGCGCCAGCAGCCAATCCGGGACACTTAACACTGAAGCTTTCTTT. Its translation: CASSQSGTLNTEAFF.

This chain joins TRBV19 and TRBJ2-7; 8 bases are a match to TRBD2. The CDR3 runs 12 residues. The V gene's germline CDR1 is LNHDA and CDR2 SQIVND (reference sequence). The CDR3 DNA reads as TGTGTCGCAGGGCGGGGGGTCTACGAGCAGTACTTC. It specifies CVAGRGVYEQYF.

The chain combines TRBV6-2 or TRBV6-3 with TRBJ1-5; D ambiguous. The ends were cut back, 5 bases at V and 0 bases at J, with 11 bases in the middle. Germline V gene data show CDR1 as MNHEY and CDR2 as SVGEGT. The CDR3 totals 15 residues. CDR3 nucleotide sequence: TGTGCCAGCAGTCGGAGGTCTAATAGCAATCAGCCCCAGCATTTT. Its translation is CASSRRSNSNQPQHF.

The chain has TRBV19 and TRBJ1-5; 10 bases align to TRBD1. Germline V gene sequence: CDR1 LNHDA, CDR2 SQIVND (reference sequence). V lost 3 bases, J lost 0 bases, and 8 bases stayed unmatched. This CDR3 comprises 18 residues. For the CDR3, the DNA is TGTGCCAGTAGTATGGGACAGGGGCGGCCTTATAGCAATCAGCCCCAGCATTTT. Translated, it gives CASSMGQGRPYSNQPQHF.

The chain links TRBV4-3 to TRBJ2-6; maybe TRBD1 (6 bases). The CDR3 has 20 amino acids. Germline lookup yields CDR1 LGHNA and CDR2 YSLEER. V gave up 0 bases and J gave up 4 bases, with 22 bases separating them. CDR3 loop: CASSQELARGIGAGANVLTF. CDR3 nucleotide sequence: TGCGCCAGCAGCCAAGAACTCGCCAGGGGCATCGGGGCCGGGGCCAACGTCCTGACTTTC.

Comment on this clone: Germline and junction disagree at one end, which may indicate a read error. Other DNA sequences in the sample encode the same CDR3. The chain is built from TRBV2 and TRBJ2-3; 9 bases line up with TRBD1. The CDR3 length is 14 residues. The germline V gene has CDR1 SNHLY and CDR2 FYNNEI. DNA for the CDR3: TGTGCCAGCTCTAGACAGGGGGGCACGGATACGCAGTATTTT. Its protein product is CASSRQGGTDTQYF. The full variable domain, with the rest looked up from reference TRBV2 and TRBJ2-3, is EPEVTQTPSHQVTQMGQEVILRCVPISNHLYFYWYRQILGQKVEFLVSFYNNEISEKSEIFDDQFSVERPDGSNFTLKIRSTKLEDSAMYFCASSRQGGTDTQYFGPGTRLTVL.

The chain joins TRBV28 to TRBJ1-2; TRBD1 matches 9 bases. Germline trimming cut 8 bases from V and 7 bases from J; bases unmatched to any gene: 8. Per the germline V gene, CDR1 is MDHEN and CDR2 is SYDVKM. The CDR3 sequence is 13 residues long. The CDR3 loop reads CASRKQGAGGYTF. The CDR3 bases are TGTGCCAGCCGGAAACAGGGGGCGGGTGGCTACACCTTC.

In this sample, this clone turned up once. The gene calls are TRBV9 and TRBJ2-7; 12 bases line up with TRBD2. The germline CDR1 and CDR2 sequences are SGDLS and YYNGEE. The CDR3 runs to 16 residues. Trimming cost V 3 bases and J 2 bases; bases outside gene matches: 6. The CDR3 protein is CASSAGTSGLAYEQYF. The CDR3 DNA follows: TGTGCCAGCAGCGCTGGGACTAGCGGGCTCGCCTACGAGCAGTACTTC. Supplemented by reference TRBV9 and TRBJ2-7, the full variable domain reads DSGVTQTPKHLITATGQRVTLRCSPRSGDLSVYWYQQSLDQGLQFLIQYYNGEERAKGNILERFSAQQFPDLHSELNLSSLELGDSALYFCASSAGTSGLAYEQYFGPGTRLTVT.

The J gene is TRBJ2-7, the V gene TRBV2; no definite D call. V lost 4 bases to trimming and J lost 8 bases, with 15 bases between them. This CDR3 is built from 13 residues. Per germline, CDR1 SNHLY and CDR2 FYNNEI. In DNA, the CDR3 is TGTGCCAGCAGTGGCCTGATAGAGATCAAGCAGTACTTC. Its protein is CASSGLIEIKQYF. Complete variable domain (other parts from reference TRBV2 and TRBJ2-7): EPEVTQTPSHQVTQMGQEVILRCVPISNHLYFYWYRQILGQKVEFLVSFYNNEISEKSEIFDDQFSVERPDGSNFTLKIRSTKLEDSAMYFCASSGLIEIKQYFGPGTRLTVT.

The V and J genes are TRBV27 and TRBJ2-6, with D maybe TRBD2 (7 bases). V gave up 2 bases and J gave up 0 bases, with 17 bases separating them. Germline CDR1 MNHEY, CDR2 SMNVEV (reference sequence). The CDR3 runs to 19 residues. The CDR3 sequence: CASSLRGGRHGSGANVLTF. The CDR3 DNA reads TGTGCCAGCAGTTTAAGGGGGGGTAGACACGGCTCTGGGGCCAACGTCCTGACTTTC.

This sequence joins TRBV9 and TRBJ2-1; 9 nucleotides align to TRBD2. V was pared by 0 bases and J by 9 bases, with 10 bases of the junction left unmatched. This CDR3 is built from 16 residues. CDR1 is SGDLS, CDR2 YYNGEE, per germline. The CDR3: CASSVEVAGLAAEQFF. CDR3 in DNA: TGTGCCAGCAGCGTAGAGGTGGCGGGACTAGCTGCTGAGCAGTTCTTC.

The chain couples TRBV6-2 or TRBV6-3 to TRBJ2-3, with 10 bases identical to TRBD2. There are 18 residues in the CDR3. Trimming took 2 bases from V and 5 from J; bases not matched to a gene: 13. CDR1 and CDR2 from the germline V gene are MNHEY and SVGEGT. The CDR3 region has the DNA TGTGCCAGCAGTTACCTAGCGGGAGACGGGGTCAGGAAAGATACGCAGTATTTT. It encodes CASSYLAGDGVRKDTQYF.

The CDR3 nucleotides read TGTGCCAGCAGCCAACGGGACAGAGCTGCCTATGGCTACACCTTC. Translating it yields CASSQRDRAAYGYTF. The V call is TRBV3-1 (or the pseudogene TRBV3-2), the J call TRBJ1-2, with 7 bases identical to TRBD1. The junction had 7 bases not matched to a gene; V was cut back by 2 bases and J by 4 bases. The CDR3 is made up of 15 amino acids. CDR1 and CDR2 from the germline V gene are LGHDT and YNNKEL (reference sequence).

This CDR3 is CASSWQGSDTQYF. In DNA form, the CDR3 reads TGTGCCAGCAGTTGGCAGGGCTCAGATACGCAGTATTTT. The genes are TRBV6-2 or TRBV6-3 and TRBJ2-3; TRBD1 might be the D (5 bases). The CDR3 runs to 13 residues. Germline CDR1 is MNHEY and CDR2 is SVGEGT. V was clipped by 4 bases and J by 4 bases, with 9 bases between them.

V is TRBV5-8 and J is TRBJ2-4, with D perhaps TRBD1 (5 bases). Germline V gene lookup returns CDR1 SGHTS and CDR2 YDEGEE. The V end was cut by 4 bases, the J end by 15 bases, with 14 bases between. This CDR3 region has 11 residues. This chain's CDR3 is CASSPSTGPYF. The CDR3 region has the DNA TGTGCCAGCAGCCCGTCTACAGGCCCGTACTTC.

The chain couples TRBV7-2 to TRBJ2-7, with TRBD2 as a possible D gene (7 bases). The CDR3 length is 15 residues. CDR1 and CDR2 (germline): SGHTA, FQGNSA. The germline V and J ends were trimmed by 0 bases and 2 bases, with 11 bases remaining between them. The CDR3 DNA reads TGTGCCAGCAGCTTAGCGGGGGGGCCACCCTACGAGCAGTACTTC. This gives the protein CASSLAGGPPYEQYF.

J is TRBJ2-2 and V is TRBV5-6, with a tentative D call TRBD2 (6 bases). This CDR3 is 19 amino acids long. Trimming left V 5 bases short and J 0 bases short, with 23 bases between. Germline assignment: CDR1 SGHDT and CDR2 YYEEEE. CDR3: CASSYAPGLTYANTGELFF. The CDR3 nucleotides read TGTGCCAGCAGTTACGCTCCGGGACTTACGTACGCGAACACCGGGGAGCTGTTTTTT.

About this clone itself: Different DNA sequences within this sample yield the same CDR3. The V and J genes are TRBV6-5 and TRBJ1-3; 7 nucleotides align to TRBD1. The V and J ends lost 5 bases and 0 bases, in that order; junction bases with no gene match: 4. Germline CDR1 and CDR2: MNHEY and SVGAGI. This CDR3 is 15 amino acids long. CDR3 sequence: CASSRDRDSGNTIYF. The CDR3 DNA is TGTGCCAGCAGTCGCGACAGGGACTCTGGAAACACCATATATTTT.

The chain recombines TRBV12-5 with TRBJ2-3, with TRBD1 matching over 7 bases. The CDR3 consists of 12 residues. Per germline, CDR1 LGHNT and CDR2 FRNRAP. V trimming: 6 bases; J trimming: 9 bases; junction bases outside the gene matches: 6. CDR3 nucleotide sequence: TGTGCTAGTGGGACAGGGTTGGCAACGCAGTATTTT. Amino acid sequence: CASGTGLATQYF.

The chain joins TRBV19 to TRBJ2-1; 7 nucleotides match TRBD2. Trimming at V came to 6 bases and at J to 3 bases, leaving 17 bases not matched to a gene. The CDR3 runs to 18 residues. The germline CDR1 and CDR2 sequences are LNHDA and SQIVND (reference sequence). Written as DNA, the CDR3 is TGTGCCAGTAGCAGTATTCCCCCTGGCGGGAGCGTCTACAATGAGCAGTTCTTC. Translating it yields CASSSIPPGGSVYNEQFF.

CDR3 DNA: TGTGCCAGCAGCGAGTTGGGGCAGGGATCGAGCGAGCAGTACTTC. This codes for CASSELGQGSSEQYF. The chain combines TRBV7-8 with TRBJ2-7; TRBD1 is a possible D gene (5 bases). V lost 5 bases to trimming and J lost 6 bases, with 20 bases between them. The germline gives CDR1 SGHVS, CDR2 FQNEAQ. The CDR3 extends over 15 amino acids.

The CDR3 region has the DNA TGTGCCAGCAGCCGGGGCGCGGCAGGTTACTCCTACGAGCAGTACTTC. Its protein product is CASSRGAAGYSYEQYF. The chain uses TRBV3-1 (or the pseudogene TRBV3-2) and TRBJ2-7, with D maybe TRBD1 (5 bases). Germline V gives CDR1 LGHDT, CDR2 YNNKEL (reference sequence). CDR3 size: 16 residues. V was cut by 4 bases and J by 0 bases, with 16 bases left in between.

The V and J genes are TRBV12-3 or TRBV12-4 and TRBJ2-1, with 11 bases identical to TRBD2. CDR3 length equals 13 residues. Losses at the gene ends were 7 bases for V and 6 bases for J; bases not matched to a gene: 2. The CDR3 here is CASNLAGGNEQFF. In nucleotides, the CDR3 is TGTGCCAGCAACCTAGCGGGAGGCAATGAGCAGTTCTTC.

The V and J genes are TRBV5-1 and TRBJ2-2, with 8 bases lining up with TRBD1. V shed 2 bases, J shed 1 base, and the junction held 4 bases outside the gene matches. The CDR3 totals 16 residues. The germline V gene encodes CDR1 SGHRS and CDR2 YFSETQ. The DNA for the CDR3 is TGCGCCAGCAGCTTAACCGGGACAGGGAACACCGGGGAGCTGTTTTTT. Its translation is CASSLTGTGNTGELFF.

V gene TRBV7-9 combines with J gene TRBJ2-2; possibly TRBD2 for D (5 bases). The germline gives CDR1 SEHNR, CDR2 FQNEAQ (reference sequence). Deletions cut 1 base from V and 6 bases from J, with 12 bases between. This CDR3 contains 15 residues. DNA for the CDR3: TGTGCCAGCAGCTTAGTGGTTTCTAGCCCCGGGGAGCTGTTTTTT. This codes for CASSLVVSSPGELFF.

The J gene is TRBJ1-2, the V gene TRBV18; D is unclear. The CDR3 has 12 amino acids. Trimming removed 2 bases from V and 8 bases from J, with 9 bases in between. Germline values: CDR1 KGHSH, CDR2 LQKENI. The CDR3 protein is CASSPDREGYTF. CDR3 nucleotide sequence: TGTGCCAGCTCACCAGATAGGGAGGGCTACACCTTC.